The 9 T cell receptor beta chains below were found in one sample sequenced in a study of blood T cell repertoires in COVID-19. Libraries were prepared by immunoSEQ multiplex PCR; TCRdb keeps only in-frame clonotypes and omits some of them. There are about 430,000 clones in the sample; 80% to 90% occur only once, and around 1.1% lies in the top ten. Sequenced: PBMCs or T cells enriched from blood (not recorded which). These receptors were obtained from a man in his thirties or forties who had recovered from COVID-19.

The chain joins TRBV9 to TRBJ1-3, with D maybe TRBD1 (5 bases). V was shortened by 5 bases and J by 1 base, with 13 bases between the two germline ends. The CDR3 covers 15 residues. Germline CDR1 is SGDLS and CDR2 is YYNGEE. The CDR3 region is CASSPGGASGNTIYF. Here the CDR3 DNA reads TGTGCCAGCAGTCCGGGTGGGGCATCTGGAAACACCATATATTTT. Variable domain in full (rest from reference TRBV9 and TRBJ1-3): DSGVTQTPKHLITATGQRVTLRCSPRSGDLSVYWYQQSLDQGLQFLIQYYNGEERAKGNILERFSAQQFPDLHSELNLSSLELGDSALYFCASSPGGASGNTIYFGEGSWLTVV.

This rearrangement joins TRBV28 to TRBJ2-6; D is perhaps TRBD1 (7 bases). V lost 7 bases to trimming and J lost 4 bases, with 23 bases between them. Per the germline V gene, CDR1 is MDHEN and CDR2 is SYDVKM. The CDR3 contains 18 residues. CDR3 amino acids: CASTPQWAGGLGANVLTF. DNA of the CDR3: TGTGCCAGCACCCCCCAGTGGGCAGGGGGACTCGGGGCCAACGTCCTGACTTTC.

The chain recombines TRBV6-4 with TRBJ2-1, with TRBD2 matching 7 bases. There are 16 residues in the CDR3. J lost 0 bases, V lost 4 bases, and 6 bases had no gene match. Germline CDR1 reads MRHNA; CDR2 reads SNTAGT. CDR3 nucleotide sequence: TGTGCCAGCAGTGTGACTAGCCGGCGCTCCTACAATGAGCAGTTCTTC. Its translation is CASSVTSRRSYNEQFF.

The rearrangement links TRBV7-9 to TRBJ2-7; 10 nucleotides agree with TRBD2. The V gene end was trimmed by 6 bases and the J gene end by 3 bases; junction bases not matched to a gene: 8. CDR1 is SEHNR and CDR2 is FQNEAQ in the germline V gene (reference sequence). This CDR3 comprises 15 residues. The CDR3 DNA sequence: TGTGCCAGCAGATCTAGCGGGAGCCGATACTACGAGCAGTACTTC. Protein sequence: CASRSSGSRYYEQYF.

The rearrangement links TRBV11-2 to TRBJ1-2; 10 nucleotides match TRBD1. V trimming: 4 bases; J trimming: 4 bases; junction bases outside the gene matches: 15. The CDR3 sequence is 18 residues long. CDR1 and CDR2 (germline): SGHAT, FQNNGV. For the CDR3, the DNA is TGTGCCAGCAGCTCCCTCCGGGGGACAGGGGCATCTGGCTATGGCTACACCTTC. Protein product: CASSSLRGTGASGYGYTF.

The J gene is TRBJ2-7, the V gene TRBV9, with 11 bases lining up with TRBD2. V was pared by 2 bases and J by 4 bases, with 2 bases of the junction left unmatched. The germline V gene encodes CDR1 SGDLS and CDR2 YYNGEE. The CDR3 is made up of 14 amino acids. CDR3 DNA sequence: TGTGCCAGCAGCGTGACTAGCGGGGATTACGAGCAGTACTTC. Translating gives CASSVTSGDYEQYF.

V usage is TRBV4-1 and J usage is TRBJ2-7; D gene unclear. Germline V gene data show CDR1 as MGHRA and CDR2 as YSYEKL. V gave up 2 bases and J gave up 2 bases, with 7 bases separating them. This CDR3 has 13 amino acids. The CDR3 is CASSQQAAYEQYF. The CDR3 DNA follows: TGCGCCAGCAGCCAACAAGCTGCCTACGAGCAGTACTTC.

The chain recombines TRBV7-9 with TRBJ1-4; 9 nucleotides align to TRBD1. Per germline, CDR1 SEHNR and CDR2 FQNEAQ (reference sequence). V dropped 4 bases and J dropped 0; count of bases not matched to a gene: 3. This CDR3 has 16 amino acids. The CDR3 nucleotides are TGTGCCAGCAGCTCACAGGGGGCCACAACTAATGAAAAACTGTTTTTT. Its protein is CASSSQGATTNEKLFF.

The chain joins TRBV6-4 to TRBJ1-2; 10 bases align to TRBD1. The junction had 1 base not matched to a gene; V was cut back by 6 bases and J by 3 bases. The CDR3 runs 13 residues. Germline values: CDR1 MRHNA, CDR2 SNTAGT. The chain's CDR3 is CASRGQGDYGYTF. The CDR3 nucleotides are TGTGCCAGCAGAGGACAGGGGGACTATGGCTACACCTTC.